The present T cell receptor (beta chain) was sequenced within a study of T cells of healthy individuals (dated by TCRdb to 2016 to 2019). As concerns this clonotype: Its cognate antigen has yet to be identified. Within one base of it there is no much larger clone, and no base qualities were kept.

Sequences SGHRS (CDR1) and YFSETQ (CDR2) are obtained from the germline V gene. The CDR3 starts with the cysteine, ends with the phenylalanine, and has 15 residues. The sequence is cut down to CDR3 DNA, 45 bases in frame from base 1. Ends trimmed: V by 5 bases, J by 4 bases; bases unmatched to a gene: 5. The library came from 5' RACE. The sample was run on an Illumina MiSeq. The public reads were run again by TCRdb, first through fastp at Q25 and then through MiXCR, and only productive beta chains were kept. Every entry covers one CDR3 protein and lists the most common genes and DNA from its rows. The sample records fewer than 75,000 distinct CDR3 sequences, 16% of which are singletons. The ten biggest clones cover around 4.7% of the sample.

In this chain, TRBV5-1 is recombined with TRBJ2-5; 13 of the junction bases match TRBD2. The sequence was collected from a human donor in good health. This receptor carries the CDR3 CASRSGLAGSETQYF. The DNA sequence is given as TGCGCCAGCAGATCGGGACTAGCGGGATCAGAGACCCAGTACTTC.